These 20 T cell receptor beta chains were all obtained from the same sample, sequenced in a study of CD8 T cells in ankylosing spondylitis. TCRdb re-called the 5' RACE reads with MiXCR, one entry per CDR3 protein. This sample yields approximately 42,000 distinct CDR3 sequences, of which 3.5% to 4% are seen a single time; 3% to 4% belongs to the top ten. Sequencing was performed on blood, either unsorted or a sorted T cell fraction (not recorded which). These receptors all come from a female donor with ankylosing spondylitis or in good health (not recorded which).

This clonotype was recorded many times. The J gene is TRBJ1-2, the V gene TRBV9, with D possibly being TRBD1 (6 bases). Germline loops: CDR1 SGDLS, CDR2 YYNGEE. CDR3 length: 18 amino acids. The V and J ends lost 0 bases and 2 bases respectively, with 20 bases between them. DNA for the CDR3: TGTGCCAGCAGCGTAGCGGTCGGCCTGGGACATAAAAACTATGGCTACACCTTC. Translated, it gives CASSVAVGLGHKNYGYTF.

This clonotype was detected many times. The rearrangement links TRBV9 to TRBJ1-2; D is uncertain. The CDR3 contains 12 residues. Germline loops: CDR1 SGDLS, CDR2 YYNGEE. Between the trimmed V and J ends, which lost 4 bases and 2 bases, there was a span of 6 bases. The CDR3 DNA sequence: TGTGCCAGCAGCCGCGAGAACTATGGCTACACCTTC. Encoded protein: CASSRENYGYTF. The variable domain in full, completed from reference TRBV9 and TRBJ1-2, reads DSGVTQTPKHLITATGQRVTLRCSPRSGDLSVYWYQQSLDQGLQFLIQYYNGEERAKGNILERFSAQQFPDLHSELNLSSLELGDSALYFCASSRENYGYTFGSGTRLTVV.

This clonotype was observed a handful of times. Compared with germline, one end of the junction differs, possibly owing to a read error. This sequence joins TRBV9 and TRBJ1-1; 8 bases are a match to TRBD1. The CDR3 is made up of 15 amino acids. CDR1 SGDLS and CDR2 YYNGEE come from the germline V gene. The CDR3 is CASTVGQGASTEAFF. In DNA form, the CDR3 reads TGTGCCAGCACCGTAGGGCAGGGGGCTTCCACTGAAGCTTTCTTT.

This chain joins TRBV9 and TRBJ2-3; D might be TRBD1 (6 bases). The CDR3 loop spans 13 amino acids. Germline CDR1 SGDLS, CDR2 YYNGEE. With 4 bases removed from V and 4 bases from J, the gap between germline ends came to 10 bases. CDR3: CASSIRGADTQYF. The CDR3 DNA sequence: TGTGCCAGCAGCATCAGGGGCGCAGATACGCAGTATTTT.

The table lists this clonotype with many counts. The chain uses TRBV9 and TRBJ1-4, with D perhaps TRBD1 (5 bases). CDR1 and CDR2 from the germline V gene are SGDLS and YYNGEE. CDR3 length equals 15 residues. V lost 2 bases and J lost 6, with 14 bases in between. The CDR3 protein is CASSVTGTLDEKLFF. The CDR3 nucleotides read TGTGCCAGCAGCGTTACCGGGACTCTGGATGAAAAACTGTTTTTT.

Many counts were recorded for this clonotype. The chain links TRBV9 to TRBJ1-1, with D possibly matching TRBD1 (5 bases). V was pared by 0 bases and J by 4 bases, with 10 bases between. Per germline, CDR1 SGDLS and CDR2 YYNGEE. This CDR3 spans 14 amino acids. As DNA, the CDR3 is TGTGCCAGCAGCGTAGGATCAAGGGGCACTGAAGCTTTCTTT. It is translated as CASSVGSRGTEAFF.

This clonotype came up many times. The genes are TRBV9 and TRBJ1-1; perhaps TRBD1 as D (6 bases). Germline CDR1 is SGDLS and CDR2 is YYNGEE. The CDR3 sequence is 15 residues long. Deletions cut 0 bases from V and 3 bases from J, with 12 bases between. CDR3 nucleotide sequence: TGTGCCAGCAGCGTAGCTGGGGGGGCTTACACTGAAGCTTTCTTT. Residues: CASSVAGGAYTEAFF.

This clonotype came up a few times. This chain uses TRBV9 with TRBJ2-1; TRBD1 matches 7 bases. The V segment lost 0 bases and the J segment 8 bases; nucleotides outside the gene matches: 8. Germline loops: CDR1 SGDLS, CDR2 YYNGEE. CDR3 length equals 15 residues. CDR3 DNA sequence: TGTGCCAGCAGCGTAGCTTCAGGGGGATCTTATGAGCAGTTCTTC. Translating it yields CASSVASGGSYEQFF. Full variable domain (remainder filled in from reference TRBV9 and TRBJ2-1): DSGVTQTPKHLITATGQRVTLRCSPRSGDLSVYWYQQSLDQGLQFLIQYYNGEERAKGNILERFSAQQFPDLHSELNLSSLELGDSALYFCASSVASGGSYEQFFGPGTRLTVL.

Many counts were recorded for this clonotype. The gene calls are TRBV9 and TRBJ2-1; 7 nucleotides agree with TRBD2. With V trimmed by 3 bases and J by 0 bases, 3 bases remained unmatched. This CDR3 has 15 amino acids. Germline V gives CDR1 SGDLS, CDR2 YYNGEE. CDR3 protein: CASSALAASYNEQFF. CDR3 bases: TGTGCCAGCAGCGCCCTAGCGGCCTCCTACAATGAGCAGTTCTTC.

By frequency in the sample, this clonotype is medium-sized. This rearrangement joins TRBV9 to TRBJ1-1; no clear D. V was trimmed by 4 bases and J by 1 base, leaving 8 bases between them. Germline CDR1 and CDR2: SGDLS and YYNGEE. CDR3 size: 13 residues. This CDR3 is CASSLGWNTEAFF. CDR3 bases: TGTGCCAGCAGCCTTGGGTGGAACACTGAAGCTTTCTTT. The full variable domain, with the rest looked up from reference TRBV9 and TRBJ1-1, is DSGVTQTPKHLITATGQRVTLRCSPRSGDLSVYWYQQSLDQGLQFLIQYYNGEERAKGNILERFSAQQFPDLHSELNLSSLELGDSALYFCASSLGWNTEAFFGQGTRLTVV.

In this sample, this clonotype turned up many times. The chain carries TRBV9 and TRBJ2-1; 8 positions agree with TRBD2. Trimming at V came to 0 bases and at J to 0 bases, leaving 5 bases not matched to a gene. The germline V gene has CDR1 SGDLS and CDR2 YYNGEE. This CDR3 spans 17 amino acids. The CDR3 spells CASSVALAGASYNEQFF. CDR3 in DNA: TGTGCCAGCAGCGTAGCGCTAGCGGGTGCCTCCTACAATGAGCAGTTCTTC. Full variable domain (rest looked up from reference TRBV9 and TRBJ2-1): DSGVTQTPKHLITATGQRVTLRCSPRSGDLSVYWYQQSLDQGLQFLIQYYNGEERAKGNILERFSAQQFPDLHSELNLSSLELGDSALYFCASSVALAGASYNEQFFGPGTRLTVL.

Many counts were recorded for this clonotype. The genes are TRBV9 and TRBJ2-1; a possible D gene is TRBD2 (6 bases). Germline CDR1 reads SGDLS; CDR2 reads YYNGEE. Trimming took 0 bases from V and 8 from J, leaving 9 bases between them. This CDR3 spans 13 amino acids. DNA for the CDR3: TGTGCCAGCAGCGTAGGACCGGGGGATGAGCAGTTCTTC. This sequence encodes CASSVGPGDEQFF.

The table lists this clonotype with many counts. V gene TRBV9 combines with J gene TRBJ2-7, with TRBD2 matching 11 bases. CDR1 and CDR2 (germline): SGDLS, YYNGEE. The CDR3 has 14 residues. V gave up 3 bases and J gave up 3 bases; unmatched junction bases: 2. The CDR3 coding sequence is TGTGCCAGCAGCGCCGGGACTAGCGGCTACGAGCAGTACTTC. Translating gives CASSAGTSGYEQYF.

This clonotype came up many times. The chain uses TRBV9 and TRBJ2-1; D call uncertain. Germline loops: CDR1 SGDLS, CDR2 YYNGEE. The CDR3 runs to 14 residues. The germline V and J ends were trimmed by 2 bases and 5 bases, with 11 bases remaining between them. CDR3 sequence: CASSVTPDHNEQFF. Here the CDR3 DNA reads TGTGCCAGCAGCGTGACCCCCGATCACAATGAGCAGTTCTTC.

This chain joins TRBV9 and TRBJ2-1; TRBD2 is a possible D gene (6 bases). The CDR3 consists of 15 residues. From germline, CDR1 is SGDLS and CDR2 YYNGEE. Trimming removed 4 bases from V and 7 bases from J, with 18 bases in between. The CDR3 loop reads CASSPGWTTRNEQFF. Here the CDR3 DNA reads TGTGCCAGCAGCCCCGGGTGGACTACACGTAATGAGCAGTTCTTC.

This clonotype was found many times. This chain links TRBV9 with TRBJ2-3, with 7 bases lining up with TRBD2. This CDR3 contains 16 residues. Per the germline V gene, CDR1 is SGDLS and CDR2 is YYNGEE. Trimming cost V 0 bases and J 4 bases; bases outside gene matches: 8. DNA for the CDR3: TGTGCCAGCAGCGTAGGGAGTAGCGGGCACGCAGATACGCAGTATTTT. It codes for CASSVGSSGHADTQYF.

This clonotype was counted ten times or more. CDR3 in amino acids: CASSRQGDAYEQYF. In DNA, the CDR3 is TGTGCCAGCAGCCGCCAGGGAGATGCCTACGAGCAGTACTTC. The rearrangement uses TRBV9 and TRBJ2-7; D tentatively fits TRBD1 or TRBD2 (5 bases each). Germline V gene sequence: CDR1 SGDLS, CDR2 YYNGEE. The V gene lost 4 bases and the J gene lost 2 bases, with 13 bases spanning the gap. This CDR3 contains 14 residues.

This clonotype showed up many times. The rearrangement joins TRBV9 to TRBJ2-2; TRBD1 matches at 10 bases. The CDR3 spans 16 residues. V gave up 4 bases and J gave up 6 bases; unmatched junction bases: 9. CDR1 is SGDLS, CDR2 YYNGEE, per germline. The CDR3 loop is CASSPDLGTGAGELFF. The CDR3 nucleotides read TGTGCCAGCAGCCCCGACCTTGGGACAGGGGCCGGGGAGCTGTTTTTT.

This clonotype was observed at least ten times. This rearrangement joins TRBV21-1 to TRBJ1-1. TRBV21-1 constitutes a pseudogene. The CDR3 consists of 16 residues. CDR3 sequence reads: CASSKGGRGECTEAFF. The CDR3 DNA is TGTGCCAGCAGCAAGGGGGGTAGGGGAGAGTGTACTGAAGCTTTCTTT.

The gene calls are TRBV9 and TRBJ2-2; TRBD1 or TRBD2 may be the D gene (5 bases each). This CDR3 has 14 residues. Trimming removed 3 bases at V and 4 bases at J, with 10 bases between. Per the germline V gene, CDR1 is SGDLS and CDR2 is YYNGEE. This CDR3 is CASSARDPTGELFF. The DNA for the CDR3 is TGTGCCAGCAGCGCCCGGGACCCCACCGGGGAGCTGTTTTTT.